This T cell receptor beta chain was sequenced in a study of STAT5B mutations in CD4+ large granular lymphocyte leukemia. Original analysis: A productive frequency of 2.59 x 10-5 was the lowest detectable. TCRdb's table, derived via immunoSEQ multiplex PCR, lists solely in-frame clones and lacks some. D and trimming come from the DNA, and the V and J calls and clone size come from that table. Among roughly 26,000 clones listed, 81% were seen once. Trimming at V came to 8 bases and at J to 2 bases, leaving 6 bases not matched to a gene. The CDR3 consists of 14 residues. Germline CDR1 and CDR2: MDHEN and SYDVKM. Points on this clone: Its antigen is unidentified.

The study's findings and limits: CD4-sorted patient repertoires seemed more clonal than healthy CD4+ repertoires.

The sequence came from a human donor in good health. Sequences were obtained from CD4+ T cells from blood buffy coats. The chain combines TRBV28 with TRBJ1-5; 7 nucleotides align to TRBD1. The CDR3 reads CASRRGTGNQPQHF. The CDR3 nucleotides are TGTGCCAGCCGCCGCGGGACAGGCAATCAGCCCCAGCATTTT.